The next 15 T cell receptor beta chains were all read from a single sample in a study of shared T cell receptors in the human thymus. Using immunoSEQ multiplex PCR, the repertoire was profiled, and TCRdb retains in-frame clones only, with some absent. The sample consists of over 350,000 clones, roughly 94% of them appearing once. The sequencing input was thymocytes. Receptors originate from a human donor.

The gene calls are TRBV27 and TRBJ2-3; 16 bases agree with TRBD2. J was trimmed by 2 bases and V by 6 bases; bases with no gene match: 14. Germline CDR1 and CDR2: MNHEY and SMNVEV (reference sequence). This CDR3 contains 20 residues. Here the CDR3 DNA reads TGTGCCAGCAGACATCTCGCAGGGACTAGCGGGAGGGCACCCACAGATACGCAGTATTTT. It encodes CASRHLAGTSGRAPTDTQYF.

The sample holds one count of this clone. The rearrangement uses TRBV9 and TRBJ1-1; the D is unclear. The CDR3 is made up of 16 amino acids. Germline V lookup: CDR1 SGDLS, CDR2 YYNGEE. V was shortened by 3 bases and J by 0 bases, with 15 bases between the two germline ends. The CDR3 region is CASSDVIGPMNTEAFF. The CDR3 nucleotides are TGTGCCAGCAGCGACGTAATAGGACCGATGAACACTGAAGCTTTCTTT. The full variable domain, rest sourced from reference TRBV9 and TRBJ1-1, is DSGVTQTPKHLITATGQRVTLRCSPRSGDLSVYWYQQSLDQGLQFLIQYYNGEERAKGNILERFSAQQFPDLHSELNLSSLELGDSALYFCASSDVIGPMNTEAFFGQGTRLTVV.

The chain links TRBV5-1 to TRBJ2-1; TRBD2 matches at 11 bases. From germline, CDR1 is SGHRS and CDR2 YFSETQ. The CDR3 covers 16 residues. J was trimmed by 6 bases and V by 4 bases; bases with no gene match: 9. The CDR3 reads CASSRGTSGSCNEQFF. In nucleotides, the CDR3 is TGCGCCAGCAGCCGAGGGACTAGCGGAAGCTGCAATGAGCAGTTCTTC.

The chain couples TRBV19 to TRBJ2-2; D call uncertain. The CDR3 runs 15 residues. Germline-derived CDR1 and CDR2 are LNHDA and SQIVND (reference sequence). Trimming removed 5 bases at V and 0 bases at J, with 10 bases between. CDR3 coding DNA: TGTGCCAGTAGTCGGGCGGACGCGAACACCGGGGAGCTGTTTTTT. Translated, it gives CASSRADANTGELFF.

The CDR3 nucleotides read TGTGCCAGCAGCCCTTCTGGGGGGAGGGACACCGGGGAGCTGTTTTTT. Translating gives CASSPSGGRDTGELFF. This chain connects TRBV11-3 to TRBJ2-2, with TRBD2 matching 7 bases. This CDR3 region has 16 residues. Germline assignment: CDR1 SGHNT and CDR2 YENEEA. With 5 bases clipped from V and 3 bases from J, the junction kept 9 bases outside the gene matches.

This rearrangement joins TRBV27 to TRBJ2-3; D possibly corresponds to TRBD2 (6 bases). CDR3 length: 16 residues. The V end was cut by 6 bases, the J end by 2 bases, with 18 bases between. Germline V gene data show CDR1 as MNHEY and CDR2 as SMNVEV (reference sequence). The CDR3 protein is CASRNLAPRITDTQYF. CDR3 sequence (DNA): TGTGCCAGCAGAAACCTAGCGCCCCGTATCACAGATACGCAGTATTTT.

V is TRBV27 and J is TRBJ2-1; 7 bases are shared with TRBD1. The CDR3 is made up of 16 amino acids. CDR1 is MNHEY and CDR2 is SMNVEV in the germline V gene (reference sequence). Germline trimming cut 4 bases from V and 0 bases from J; bases unmatched to any gene: 6. The CDR3: CASSSPTGISYNEQFF. The CDR3 region has the DNA TGTGCCAGCAGTTCTCCGACAGGGATCTCCTACAATGAGCAGTTCTTC.

The CDR3 DNA reads TGTGCCAGCAGCTTAGATCGGCGGAGCGGAAACACCATATATTTT. It translates to CASSLDRRSGNTIYF. This chain links TRBV11-2 with TRBJ1-3; D is uncertain. Germline V gene sequence: CDR1 SGHAT, CDR2 FQNNGV. Trimming pared 0 bases from V and 4 bases from J, leaving 10 bases between. CDR3 length: 15 amino acids.

The chain combines TRBV19 with TRBJ2-6; D uncertain. From germline, CDR1 is LNHDA and CDR2 SQIVND (reference sequence). This CDR3 has 16 residues. The V gene lost 3 bases and the J gene lost 4 bases, with 13 bases spanning the gap. DNA of the CDR3: TGTGCCAGTAGTATCGACCGTGCCTCGGGGGCCAACGTCCTGACTTTC. This gives the protein CASSIDRASGANVLTF.

V usage is TRBV5-8 and J usage is TRBJ2-3; D is unclear. The CDR3 runs 16 residues. V lost 2 bases and J lost 5, with 18 bases in between. Germline V gene data show CDR1 as SGHTS and CDR2 as YDEGEE. The CDR3 sequence: CASSFKGANTRDTQYF. As DNA, the CDR3 is TGTGCCAGCAGCTTTAAGGGCGCTAACACAAGAGATACGCAGTATTTT.

The chain joins TRBV27 to TRBJ2-2, with 7 bases matching TRBD2. Germline V CDR1 and CDR2: MNHEY, SMNVEV (reference sequence). Losses at the gene ends were 6 bases for V and 4 bases for J; bases not matched to a gene: 5. The CDR3 extends over 14 amino acids. CDR3 sequence: CASRVGGSTGELFF. The CDR3 nucleotides read TGTGCCAGCAGGGTGGGAGGGAGCACCGGGGAGCTGTTTTTT.

The chain employs TRBV7-9 and TRBJ1-2; D not resolved. There are 13 residues in the CDR3. V was trimmed by 2 bases and J by 3 bases, leaving 7 bases between them. Germline V gene data show CDR1 as SEHNR and CDR2 as FQNEAQ (reference sequence). The chain's CDR3 is CASSLSSDYGYTF. Here the CDR3 DNA reads TGTGCCAGCAGCTTAAGCTCAGACTATGGCTACACCTTC.

The chain links TRBV27 to TRBJ1-2; D unclear. V was cut by 5 bases and J by 6 bases, with 13 bases left in between. The CDR3 covers 13 residues. CDR1 is MNHEY and CDR2 is SMNVEV in the germline V gene (reference sequence). The CDR3 loop is CASSPWIGDGYTF. CDR3 sequence (DNA): TGTGCCAGCAGTCCCTGGATCGGGGATGGCTACACCTTC.

V and J are TRBV18 and TRBJ1-4; tentative D call: TRBD1 (5 bases). Trimming took off 3 bases at V and 6 bases at J, with 17 bases between the two ends. The CDR3 consists of 16 residues. Germline V lookup: CDR1 KGHSH, CDR2 LQKENI. In DNA form, the CDR3 reads TGTGCCAGCTCACCCCTAGAGGGACTTAATTATGAAAAACTGTTTTTT. Residues: CASSPLEGLNYEKLFF.

The chain has TRBV19 and TRBJ1-4, with D perhaps TRBD1 (6 bases). The CDR3 is 20 residues long. Between the trimmed V and J ends, which lost 0 bases and 0 bases, there was a span of 20 bases. Germline V lookup: CDR1 LNHDA, CDR2 SQIVND (reference sequence). CDR3 protein: CASSIDPEGGKDATNEKLFF. Here the CDR3 DNA reads TGTGCCAGTAGTATAGATCCCGAGGGGGGGAAAGATGCAACTAATGAAAAACTGTTTTTT.